The rows below give T cell receptor beta chains drawn from one sample of a study of blood T cell repertoires in COVID-19. Profiling relied on immunoSEQ multiplex PCR, and the TCRdb table lists in-frame clones only, not all of them. The table lists around 70,000 clones, about nine tenths of them singletons. Sequencing was performed on peripheral blood. These receptors were collected from a human donor in a cohort sampled during active COVID-19. Both conserved end residues are part of each CDR3. The order of the fields is D gene, V gene, clone size, J gene, CDR3 protein, CDR3 DNA. A D gene is named only where the DNA matches it firmly. Expanded clones are given a class, and other clones once, few, many or no size at all.

>TRBD2|TRBV28|-|TRBJ2-3
CASTTSGSTDTQYF
TGTGCCAGCACGACTAGCGGGAGCACAGATACGCAGTATTTT
>TRBD1|TRBV19|-|TRBJ2-3
CASIERSDRGRLSDTQYF
TGTGCCAGTATTGAACGTTCTGACAGGGGGCGATTGTCAGATACGCAGTATTTT
>-|TRBV28|-|TRBJ1-5
CASTRRGRGANQPQHF
TGTGCCAGCACCCGCAGGGGACGTGGGGCCAATCAGCCCCAGCATTTT
>-|TRBV18|-|TRBJ2-3
CASSPDSSTDTQYF
TGTGCCAGCTCACCGGACTCATCCACAGATACGCAGTATTTT
>-|TRBV11-2|-|TRBJ2-1
CASSLQGPSYNEQFF
TGTGCCAGCAGCCTCCAGGGTCCCTCCTACAATGAGCAGTTCTTC
>TRBD1|TRBV9|-|TRBJ1-4
CASSAPAGGMEKLFF
TGTGCCAGCAGCGCGCCCGCAGGGGGCATGGAAAAACTGTTTTTT
>-|TRBV19|-|TRBJ1-3
CASSPRTDDSGNTIYF
TGTGCCAGTAGTCCGAGGACAGATGACTCTGGAAACACCATATATTTT
>-|TRBV9|-|TRBJ1-3
CASSRRGGGNTIYF
TGTGCCAGCAGCCGCAGGGGTGGTGGAAACACCATATATTTT
>-|TRBV4-3|once|TRBJ2-3
CASSRRTAVTDTQYF
TGCGCCAGCAGCCGTAGGACAGCAGTTACAGATACGCAGTATTTT
>TRBD1|TRBV19|-|TRBJ2-2
CASSFLDRANTGELFF
TGTGCCAGTAGTTTTCTGGACAGGGCGAACACCGGGGAGCTGTTTTTT
>TRBD1|TRBV19|-|TRBJ1-5
CASSPRDRGLGQPQHF
TGTGCCAGTAGCCCGAGGGACAGGGGGCTTGGTCAGCCCCAGCATTTT
>-|TRBV7-2|-|TRBJ2-1
CASSNQADREDEQFF
TGTGCCAGCAGCAACCAGGCTGACAGGGAGGATGAGCAGTTCTTC
>TRBD2|TRBV2|-|TRBJ2-1
CASSESSGGAREQFF
TGTGCCAGCAGTGAATCCAGCGGGGGGGCGCGTGAGCAGTTCTTC
>TRBD2|TRBV7-9|-|TRBJ2-2
CASGWGGPNTGELFF
TGTGCCAGCGGGTGGGGGGGACCGAACACCGGGGAGCTGTTTTTT
>TRBD1|TRBV19|-|TRBJ1-6
CASSGQGAGLSPLHF
TGTGCCAGTAGTGGGCAGGGGGCAGGATTATCACCCCTCCACTTT
>-|TRBV2|-|TRBJ2-1
CASNQNSYNEQFF
TGTGCCAGCAACCAGAACTCCTACAATGAGCAGTTCTTC